This T cell receptor (beta chain) was sequenced during a study of cytomegalovirus exposure and HLA in healthy donors. This clone was seen only once. This PCR relied on a set of 60 Vbeta primers and 13 Jbeta primers. Measured with immunoSEQ multiplex PCR; TCRdb has only the in-frame clones, and not every one. This sample has some 130,000 clones, with 75% to 85% found just once. Germline V gene lookup returns CDR1 WSHSY and CDR2 SAAADI. J lost 4 bases, V lost 5 bases, and 3 bases had no gene match. The CDR3 covers 14 residues. Each donor was nominally healthy when sampled (though unrecorded immune exposures were likely).

The origin of this receptor is a man between 25 and 39 years old in good health and CMV-seronegative. This sequence joins TRBV10-2 and TRBJ2-7; the match to TRBD2 covers 12 bases. The sample comprised PBMCs. CDR3 bases: TGCGCCAGCAGTCCTAGCGGGAGGGGTTACGAGCAGTACTTC. It encodes CASSPSGRGYEQYF.